This T cell receptor (beta chain) was sequenced for a study of blood T cell repertoires in COVID-19. Study summary: There were acute and convalescent COVID-19 samples, and they came from the United States, Italy and Spain. From T cells, B-cell-depleted T cells, or PBMCs came the material, which was cDNA or gDNA.

Original handling: Amplification with reference gene primers provided the estimates of nucleated cell counts. The protocol was immunoSEQ multiplex PCR, while the TCRdb copy is restricted to in-frame clones and leaves out a portion. V and J calls plus clone size are reproduced from that table; the DNA served to infer D and trimming. The sample shows more than 12,000 clones, 80% to 90% of them seen only once. This CDR3 is built from 14 residues. CDR1 is ENHRY and CDR2 is SYGVKD in the germline V gene. V lost 0 bases to trimming and J lost 4 bases, with 9 bases between them. Sequenced: peripheral blood. This clonotype was obtained from a human donor in a cohort sampled during active COVID-19. This chain links TRBV10-3 with TRBJ2-5; a possible D gene is TRBD1 (5 bases). CDR3 amino acids: CAISESGLGETQYF. The CDR3 DNA is TGTGCCATCAGTGAGTCGGGGCTGGGAGAGACCCAGTACTTC.